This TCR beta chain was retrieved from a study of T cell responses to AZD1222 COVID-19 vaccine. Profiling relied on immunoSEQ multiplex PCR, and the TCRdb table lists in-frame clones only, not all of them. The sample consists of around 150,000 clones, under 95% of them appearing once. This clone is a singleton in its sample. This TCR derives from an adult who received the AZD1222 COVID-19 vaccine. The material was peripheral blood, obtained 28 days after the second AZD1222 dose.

CDR3 residues: CASSLLGNYGYTF. In DNA, the CDR3 is TGTGCCAGCAGTCTACTCGGTAACTATGGCTACACCTTC. The chain carries TRBV28 and TRBJ1-2, with D unresolved. The V end lost 5 bases, the J end lost 1 base, and 8 bases lay between the germline ends. CDR1 is MDHEN, CDR2 SYDVKM, per germline. This CDR3 has 13 residues.